The 8 T cell receptor beta chains listed next were all sequenced from one sample in a study of blood T cell repertoires in COVID-19. Here immunoSEQ multiplex PCR was the method, and the copy in TCRdb shows in-frame clones only, minus some. Seen here are some 140,000 clones, approximately 85% observed once, and the top ten hold over 10%. Sequencing was performed on peripheral blood. The source of these receptors is a human donor in a cohort sampled during active COVID-19.

The CDR3 DNA reads TGCGCCAGCAGCCGCCAGGGACAGGGTGAGGGCGGCTACACCTTC. Its translation is CASSRQGQGEGGYTF. The chain employs TRBV5-1 and TRBJ1-2, with 9 bases that match TRBD1. Trimming cost V 4 bases and J 8 bases; bases outside gene matches: 12. Per germline, CDR1 SGHRS and CDR2 YFSETQ. The CDR3 consists of 15 residues.

This sequence joins TRBV4-1 and TRBJ1-5; no clear D. Per the germline V gene, CDR1 is MGHRA and CDR2 is YSYEKL. This CDR3 has 15 amino acids. Deletions cut 1 base from V and 6 bases from J, with 13 bases between. CDR3 loop: CASSQVQWLGQPQHF. The CDR3, as DNA: TGCGCCAGCAGCCAAGTGCAGTGGCTTGGTCAGCCCCAGCATTTT.

The sample holds a few counts of this clone. The chain combines TRBV5-6 with TRBJ2-7, with 7 bases identical to TRBD2. This CDR3 comprises 15 residues. After removal of 0 bases from V and 0 bases from J, the junction contained 3 bases not matched to a gene. Germline values: CDR1 SGHDT, CDR2 YYEEEE. CDR3 sequence (DNA): TGTGCCAGCAGCTTGGGTGCGGGGGACTCCTACGAGCAGTACTTC. Translated, it gives CASSLGAGDSYEQYF.

J is TRBJ1-1 and V is TRBV30, with TRBD1 as a possible D gene (6 bases). CDR3 size: 12 residues. Trimming pared 6 bases from V and 8 bases from J, leaving 16 bases between. The germline V gene has CDR1 GTSNPN and CDR2 SVGIG (reference sequence). The CDR3 sequence is CACNRAGTEAFF. CDR3 in DNA: TGTGCCTGCAACAGGGCGGGCACAGAAGCTTTCTTT. Combining the CDR3 with reference TRBV30 and TRBJ1-1 gives the whole variable domain SQTIHQWPATLVQPVGSPLSLECTVEGTSNPNLYWYRQAAGRGLQLLFYSVGIGQISSEVPQNLSASRPQDRQFILSSKKLLLSDSGFYLCACNRAGTEAFFGQGTRLTVV.

This clone turned up a few times. This sequence joins TRBV11-2 and TRBJ1-3; D not resolved. The CDR3 is made up of 14 amino acids. In germline, CDR1 is SGHAT, CDR2 FQNNGV. Between the trimmed V and J ends, which lost 5 bases and 0 bases, there was a span of 8 bases. The CDR3 DNA is TGTGCCAGCAGCACAGCGGGCTCTGGAAACACCATATATTTT. It specifies CASSTAGSGNTIYF.

This chain links TRBV4-1 with TRBJ1-4, with 8 bases that match TRBD1. Losses at the gene ends were 4 bases for V and 7 bases for J; bases not matched to a gene: 5. The CDR3 spans 14 residues. Germline loops: CDR1 MGHRA, CDR2 YSYEKL. DNA of the CDR3: TGCGCCAGCAGCCCGACAGGGGACCGTGAAAAACTGTTTTTT. This translates into CASSPTGDREKLFF.

The chain employs TRBV24-1 and TRBJ2-3, with D possibly matching TRBD2 (5 bases). This CDR3 region has 12 residues. The germline gives CDR1 KGHDR, CDR2 SFDVKD. Trimming pared 9 bases from V and 7 bases from J, leaving 13 bases between. CDR3 loop: CATSEGGNTQYF. CDR3 DNA sequence: TGTGCCACCTCAGAGGGTGGGAATACGCAGTATTTT.

The chain is built from TRBV12-5 and TRBJ2-5, with 13 bases lining up with TRBD2. CDR1 and CDR2 (germline): LGHNT, FRNRAP. The CDR3 is 15 amino acids. V shed 5 bases, J shed 5 bases, and the junction held 5 bases outside the gene matches. The DNA for the CDR3 is TGTGCTAGTGGTCCCTCGGGACTAGCGGGGGAGACCCAGTACTTC. It is translated as CASGPSGLAGETQYF.